This T cell receptor (beta chain) emerged from a study of shared clonotypes between healthy human individuals (TCRdb year 2020). In the study overall: The cohort included three men and a couple of women between 18 and 49 years of age. To estimate repertoire size and how much clonotype sharing occurs between individuals, the study deeply sequenced the blood TCR repertoires of about 5 healthy adults. To increase sequencing depth and limit assay-specific biases, TCR repertoire library preparation and sequencing were carried out by different laboratories using diverse techniques. For each donor, three plates each were used for CD4 naive and CD4 memory, two plates were used for CD8 naive, and one plate was used for CD8 memory. Leukapheresis yielded between about 0.9 and 9 billion PBMCs per donor.

Using the deep immunoSEQ assay, TCR CDR3 regions were amplified from genomic DNA by multiplex PCR. Genomic DNA extracted from each cell subset was distributed evenly over all wells of several immunoSEQ 96-well plates, and each plate served as one replicate. Each replicate PCR for sorted subsets received about 180 ng genomic DNA, equal to about 29,000 T cell genomes. Purified libraries were measured with a Qubit 3.0 fluorometer, size-checked on a Bioanalyzer 2100, and measured again with the KAPA Library Quantification kit. Every immunoSEQ 96-well plate was sequenced on a dedicated single-read 150-cycle Illumina NextSeq 550 flow cell. On the authors' methods: Because only junctional sequences without quality scores were contained in the immunoSEQ output, filtering matching that applied to full-length reads could not be performed. Sequences were annotated with PyIR, a Python wrapper for IgBLAST v1.9, and V/J genes and CDR3 were assigned using IMGT germline references. Any read was removed if the V/J assignment was weak (E-value above 1e-6), the CDR3 was missing, or the read contained stop codons, out-of-frame junctions, or ambiguous translated residues. A V3J clonotype was defined by an identical inferred V gene, J gene, and CDR3 amino acid sequence. Percentage overlap between repertoires was computed as shared unique clonotypes divided by the size of the smaller repertoire. Richness of each repertoire was evaluated using RTK rarefaction, the Chao1 estimator, and Recon v2.1 estimates of unobserved clonotypes. OLGA was used to compute generation probabilities for all TCRbeta clonotypes that the gDNA method yielded from several donors. TCRdb stores this immuneACCESS table with in-frame sequences only. Part of the clones is absent; in the studies checked, under half of the shortfall reflects unresolved V genes, and no reason is known for the rest. The V and J calls and clone size are taken from that table; D and trimming were inferred from the DNA. In this sample the table shows roughly 2.6 million clones, 90% to 95% of which occur a single time. 0.14% of the sample rests with the top ten.

The research as a whole found: When a handful of donors were compared, the shared fraction of clonotypes was around 5% for naive CD4, roughly 3.3% for naive CD8, roughly 2.3% for memory CD4, and 0.4% for memory CD8. Because the study included a small number of donors, the genetic and exposure-history diversity represented was limited. Compared with non-shared clonotypes, the clonotypes found in all four sorted-subset donors had higher generation probabilities. Rarefaction of sorted-subset datasets indicated incomplete sequencing despite the large sequencing depth. Sampling was restricted to blood, and TCR repertoires in tissue are likely to differ from TCR repertoires in blood. Pairwise subsampling indicated that sequencing depth was expected to affect the degree of clonotype sharing among donors. Estimated clonotype richness was generally larger for naive than for memory subsets.

As to this clone: What antigen it recognizes has not been identified. No much larger clone exists at a distance of one base, and base qualities are not known.

Healthy HIV-negative adults with no recently reported acute infections or vaccinations were included as donors. All donors were Caucasian adults living in Nashville, Tennessee, USA. CD4+ T cells were enriched by magnetic negative selection; naive cells were then positively selected on CD45RA, and the negative fraction formed the memory subset. Blood was obtained by leukapheresis, after which PBMCs were separated by Ficoll-Histopaque density gradient centrifugation and cryopreserved in liquid nitrogen vapor phase. Purity and quantity of every magnetically sorted T cell population were checked by analytical flow cytometry. Genomic DNA was isolated from each sorted fraction and quantified by UV absorbance on a Nanodrop 2000c. The sequenced material came from naive CD4+ T cells sorted from blood. The sample's cell subset or site label is to be understood as: CD45RA+ positively selected. The source of this sequence is a man between 18 and 35 years old in good health.

This receptor carries the CDR3 CASSSWYEQYF. The sequenced DNA is TGTGCCAGCAGTTCCTGGTACGAGCAGTACTTC. The chain couples TRBV28 to TRBJ2-7; no D gene call is confident. The CDR3 measures 11 amino acids from cysteine to phenylalanine. The read is trimmed to its CDR3 DNA, 33 bases read in frame from base 1. The germline V gene supplies CDR1 MDHEN and CDR2 SYDVKM. Trimming takes 4 bases from V and 4 bases from J, and the germline ends sit 5 bases apart.